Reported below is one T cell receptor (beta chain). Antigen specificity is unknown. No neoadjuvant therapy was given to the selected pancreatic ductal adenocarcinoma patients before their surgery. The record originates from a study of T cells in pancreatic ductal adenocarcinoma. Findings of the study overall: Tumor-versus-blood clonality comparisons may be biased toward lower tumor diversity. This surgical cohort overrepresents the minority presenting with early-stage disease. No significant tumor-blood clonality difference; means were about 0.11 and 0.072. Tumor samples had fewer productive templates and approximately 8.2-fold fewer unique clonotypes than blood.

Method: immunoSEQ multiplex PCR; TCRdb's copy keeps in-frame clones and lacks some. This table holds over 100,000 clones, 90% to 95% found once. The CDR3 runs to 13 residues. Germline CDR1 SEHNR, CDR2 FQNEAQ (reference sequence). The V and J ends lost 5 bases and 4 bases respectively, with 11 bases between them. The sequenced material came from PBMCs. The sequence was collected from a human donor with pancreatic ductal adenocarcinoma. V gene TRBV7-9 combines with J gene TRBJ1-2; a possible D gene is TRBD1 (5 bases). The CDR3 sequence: CASSDSLFYGYTF. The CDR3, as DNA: TGTGCCAGCAGCGACAGCCTATTCTATGGCTACACCTTC.